This paragraph covers one T cell receptor (beta chain) sequence. Its antigen is still unknown. This entry is derived from a study of monozygotic twins with inflammatory bowel disease. The V gene's germline CDR1 is MNHEY and CDR2 SVGEGT. This CDR3 has 13 residues. General study results and limits: Twins with IBD had fewer clonotypes in common with others than healthy twins, particularly during disease activity.

The authors used 3,000 to 3,500 ng of total RNA per TCR library. Researchers ran eight separate cDNA reactions for each sample. Two nested PCRs, run for around 15 and 9 cycles, were applied to TCRalpha and TCRbeta cDNA. TCRdb reanalyzed the 5' RACE reads, giving one entry per CDR3 protein sequence and no DNA. The table for this sample gives about 43,000 distinct CDR3 sequences. The sample taken for sequencing was blood. The V and J genes are TRBV6-2 or TRBV6-3 and TRBJ1-1. The origin of this receptor is a human donor with ulcerative colitis or Crohn's disease, or a healthy co-twin of an affected twin (not recorded which). This CDR3 reads CASLRRMNTEAFF.